This T cell receptor beta chain was observed in a study of T-cell memory formation after mild COVID-19 (dated by TCRdb to the early 2020s). Turning to the overall study: TCR sequence clusters from the two donors were largely donor specific. T-cell clones expanding and contracting after mild COVID-19 in a couple of donors were tracked by longitudinal TCRalpha and TCRbeta repertoire sequencing. Two young, previously healthy adult volunteers, one female and one male, were included in the cohort.

For this clonotype: It has no known antigen specificity. No base quality information exists; no much larger clone differs at one position.

V is pared back by 2 bases and J by 8 bases, with 10 bases lying between the germline termini. Measured from the cysteine to the phenylalanine, the CDR3 is 13 residues long. Solely the CDR3 DNA is kept, with 39 bases framed from the first base. According to the germline V gene, CDR1 reads SGHAT and CDR2 reads FQNNGV. The sequencing machine was an Illumina NovaSeq 6000. TCRalpha and TCRbeta cDNA libraries were built by 5'RACE with constant-segment primers, adding sample barcodes and unique molecular identifiers. Trizol reagent was used to extract RNA from every sample. Libraries were amplified in two PCR steps, with a second sample barcode and Illumina TruSeq adapters added in the second step. Sequencing of the libraries was done on an Illumina NovaSeq, producing 2 x 150 bp paired-end reads. The source study handled its data this way. With migec v1.2.7, reads were demultiplexed and then collapsed into UMI-guided consensus sequences. With mixcr v2.1.11, UMI consensuses were aligned to TRA and TRB V and J templates and assembled into clonotypes. A clonotype was counted as expanded or contracted only if both edgeR and NoisET called the change significant, with noise models trained on biological replicates. For edgeR calls, the cutoffs were a false discovery rate-adjusted p below 0.01 and a log2 fold-change threshold of 1. As an exploratory analysis of dynamics, max-normalized trajectories of the 1000 most abundant clonotypes were examined by PCA with hierarchical clustering. Separately sequenced CD4+ and CD8+ repertoires were used to assign the CD4 or CD8 phenotype of responding clones. In-frame beta chains were kept once TCRdb had trimmed the public reads at Q25 with fastp and called clones with MiXCR. Entries that share a CDR3 protein sequence are merged under the most common genes and DNA. The V and J calls and clone size come from TCRdb's table, not from the authors' own analysis. The sample table contains fewer than 250,000 distinct CDR3 sequences; only one count was recorded for 27% of them. Together, the top ten hold roughly 10% of the sample.

Ficoll-Paque density gradient centrifugation was used to isolate PBMCs. Study-level results and caveats: The study included only a couple of mild cases, and larger cohorts that include severe cases with pre-infection samples were judged to be necessary. The detection of some responding clones in pre-infection memory suggests that pre-existing cross-reactive memory T cells joined the SARS-CoV-2 response. The second-wave clones that peaked on day 37 were not confirmed to be SARS-CoV-2 specific. Balanced CD4/CD8 phenotypes were observed for clones contracting from day 15 to 85, whereas a bias towards CD4+ was observed for a second wave of clones expanding from day 15 to 37. Contracting CD4+ clones were located mainly in the CM and EM memory subsets, whereas CD8+ clones were found to be enriched in EMRA.

Material: PBMCs or a T cell subset sorted from them (not recorded which). In this chain, TRBV11-2 is recombined with TRBJ2-1; perhaps TRBD1 is the D gene, with 6 bases matching. The origin of this receptor is an adult woman who had mild COVID-19 (a few samples of this study predate the infection). The sample titles of this study are shuffled in the database, so cell type and time point are left out; the donor was told from shared clones. This receptor has the CDR3 CASSLRRGYEQFF. The nucleotide sequence reads as follows: TGTGCCAGCAGCTTACGCAGGGGTTATGAGCAGTTCTTC.